This record concerns one TCR beta chain sequence. Antigen unknown. Each of the donors was a healthy bone marrow donor. The data are from a study of cytomegalovirus exposure and HLA in healthy donors. The study's findings and limits: Analysis was performed later, and it showed HLA-associated TCR beta chains to be more clonally expanded than equally common others. Reportedly, a later analysis found an Asian-associated ancestry cluster had fewer N-insertions than the roughly 700-donor mean. Roughly even sequencing depth across donors was the assumption behind the presence/absence analyses.

After removal of 7 bases from V and 6 bases from J, the junction contained 10 bases not matched to a gene. Germline assignment: CDR1 LNHDA and CDR2 SQIVND (reference sequence). CDR3 length equals 16 residues. A multiplex PCR was run with 60 Vbeta primers and 13 Jbeta primers. Profiled with immunoSEQ multiplex PCR; TCRdb holds only in-frame clones, not every one. The sample lists around 200,000 clones, roughly 85% occurring once. The TCR was taken from a male donor in good health and CMV-seronegative. Sequencing input: PBMCs. The chain is built from TRBV19 and TRBJ2-1, with TRBD1 matching over 12 bases. The CDR3 reads CASTQRGQGAGNEQFF. The CDR3 DNA reads as TGTGCCAGTACTCAGCGGGGACAGGGGGCCGGCAATGAGCAGTTCTTC.